Listed below are T cell receptor beta chains from one sample, sequenced in a study of T cells in Graves' hyperthyroidism and ophthalmopathy. A single record per CDR3 protein comes from TCRdb applying MiXCR to the multiplex PCR reads. The sample lists 600,000 to 700,000 distinct CDR3 sequences; roughly 45% were seen once. The sample was peripheral blood or thyroid tissue (not recorded which). Receptors were obtained from an adult man with Graves' disease, either hyperthyroidism or ophthalmopathy (not recorded which). CDR3s include the opening cysteine and the closing phenylalanine or tryptophan. D genes are given only for firm matches. Rows give clone size only sometimes, using once, few, many, or a class for an expanded clone.

D gene: .
clone size: .
J gene: TRBJ1-5
CDR3 length: 15
V gene: TRBV7-8
CDR3 DNA: TGTGCCAGCAGCTCGACCTATGCAGGGAATCAGCCCCAGCATTTT
CDR3 protein: CASSSTYAGNQPQHF

D gene: TRBD1
clone size: .
J gene: TRBJ1-1
CDR3 length: 12
V gene: TRBV6-1
CDR3 DNA: TGTGCCAGCAGTAAGACAGGGGTTGAAGCTTTCTTT
CDR3 protein: CASSKTGVEAFF

D gene: TRBD1
clone size: few
J gene: TRBJ1-5
CDR3 length: 14
V gene: TRBV9
CDR3 DNA: TGTGCCAGCAGCCAAGACAGGGTCTATCAGCCCCAGCATTTT
CDR3 protein: CASSQDRVYQPQHF

D gene: .
clone size: .
J gene: TRBJ1-5
CDR3 length: 16
V gene: TRBV19
CDR3 DNA: TGTGCCAGTACCTCCCTGGTGGGAGATAGCAATCAGCCCCAGCATTTT
CDR3 protein: CASTSLVGDSNQPQHF

D gene: .
clone size: once
J gene: TRBJ1-5
CDR3 length: 13
V gene: TRBV7-6
CDR3 DNA: TGTGCCAGCAGCCCCGAGCTCAGGCAGGCCCAGCATTTT
CDR3 protein: CASSPELRQAQHF

D gene: .
clone size: .
J gene: TRBJ2-2
CDR3 length: 13
V gene: TRBV29-1
CDR3 DNA: TGCAGCGTTGCTATTGCGAGCACCGGGGAGCTGTTTTTT
CDR3 protein: CSVAIASTGELFF

D gene: TRBD1
clone size: .
J gene: TRBJ1-3
CDR3 length: 16
V gene: TRBV20-1
CDR3 DNA: TGCAGTGCTAGTGCGCCCGGGACAGGGACTGCAAACACCATATATTTT
CDR3 protein: CSASAPGTGTANTIYF

D gene: .
clone size: .
J gene: TRBJ1-3
CDR3 length: 13
V gene: TRBV9
CDR3 DNA: TGTGCCAGCAGCGAGGTTCAGGGAAACACCATATATTTT
CDR3 protein: CASSEVQGNTIYF

D gene: .
clone size: .
J gene: TRBJ2-5
CDR3 length: 12
V gene: TRBV20-1
CDR3 DNA: TGCAGTGCTAGAGATGCCCGGGAGACCCAGTACTTC
CDR3 protein: CSARDARETQYF

D gene: TRBD2
clone size: .
J gene: TRBJ2-7
CDR3 length: 15
V gene: TRBV20-1
CDR3 DNA: TGCAGTGCGGGGCTGCGAGTAGCGGGAGCCTACGAGCAGTACTTC
CDR3 protein: CSAGLRVAGAYEQYF

D gene: TRBD1
clone size: .
J gene: TRBJ2-5
CDR3 length: 14
V gene: TRBV6-6
CDR3 DNA: TGTGCCAGCAGTAGGACAGGGCTAGGAGAGACCCAGTACTTC
CDR3 protein: CASSRTGLGETQYF

D gene: .
clone size: few
J gene: TRBJ1-5
CDR3 length: 17
V gene: TRBV11-2
CDR3 DNA: TGTGCCAGCAGCTTAGGTGTGTCAGGGCGAGGCAATCAGCCCCAGCATTTT
CDR3 protein: CASSLGVSGRGNQPQHF

D gene: TRBD1
clone size: few
J gene: TRBJ1-2
CDR3 length: 14
V gene: TRBV20-1
CDR3 DNA: TGCAGTGCTGCGGACAGGCGCGGCCCCTATGGCTACACCTTC
CDR3 protein: CSAADRRGPYGYTF

D gene: TRBD1
clone size: .
J gene: TRBJ1-5
CDR3 length: 17
V gene: TRBV19
CDR3 DNA: TGTGCCAGTAGTCATCATCGGGACAGGGGATGCAATCAGCCCCAGCATTTT
CDR3 protein: CASSHHRDRGCNQPQHF

D gene: .
clone size: once
J gene: TRBJ1-1
CDR3 length: 15
V gene: TRBV12-3/TRBV12-4
CDR3 DNA: TGTGCCAGCAGTTCGGGTGGTTTGTTGAACACTGAAGCTTTCTTT
CDR3 protein: CASSSGGLLNTEAFF

D gene: .
clone size: .
J gene: TRBJ2-7
CDR3 length: 14
V gene: TRBV29-1
CDR3 DNA: TGCAGCGTTGCTGAAGGGGGAGGGACCTACGAGCAGTACTTC
CDR3 protein: CSVAEGGGTYEQYF

D gene: .
clone size: .
J gene: TRBJ1-1
CDR3 length: 14
V gene: TRBV12-5
CDR3 DNA: TGTGCTAGTGGTTTGTACGCACTGAACACTGAAGCTTTCTTT
CDR3 protein: CASGLYALNTEAFF

D gene: .
clone size: many
J gene: TRBJ1-5
CDR3 length: 14
V gene: TRBV5-4
CDR3 DNA: TGTGCCAGCAGCTTGGAGCCGTCGGATCAGCCCCAGCATTTT
CDR3 protein: CASSLEPSDQPQHF

D gene: TRBD2
clone size: .
J gene: TRBJ2-3
CDR3 length: 15
V gene: TRBV29-1
CDR3 DNA: TGCAGCGTGAACGGACTAGCGGGAGGTACAGATACGCAGTATTTT
CDR3 protein: CSVNGLAGGTDTQYF

D gene: TRBD1
clone size: .
J gene: TRBJ2-7
CDR3 length: 14
V gene: TRBV7-8
CDR3 DNA: TGTGCCAGCAGCTCGACAGGGGCGAACTACGAGCAGTACTTC
CDR3 protein: CASSSTGANYEQYF

D gene: TRBD1
clone size: .
J gene: TRBJ2-7
CDR3 length: 14
V gene: TRBV20-1
CDR3 DNA: TGCAGTGCTAGAGAGGGGACAGGGATCTACGAGCAGTACTTC
CDR3 protein: CSAREGTGIYEQYF

D gene: .
clone size: .
J gene: TRBJ1-1
CDR3 length: 15
V gene: TRBV5-1
CDR3 DNA: TGCGCCAGCAGCTTGGGGCGCGGAGAGGTCACTGAAGCTTTCTTT
CDR3 protein: CASSLGRGEVTEAFF

D gene: TRBD2
clone size: .
J gene: TRBJ2-7
CDR3 length: 16
V gene: TRBV20-1
CDR3 DNA: TGCAGTGCTAACGGACTAGCGGCGAGATCCTCCTACGAGCAGTACTTC
CDR3 protein: CSANGLAARSSYEQYF

D gene: TRBD1
clone size: .
J gene: TRBJ1-2
CDR3 length: 11
V gene: TRBV29-1
CDR3 DNA: TGCAGTTTGGGACAGGGGTATGGCTACACCTTC
CDR3 protein: CSLGQGYGYTF

D gene: TRBD2
clone size: few
J gene: TRBJ2-5
CDR3 length: 15
V gene: TRBV9
CDR3 DNA: TGTGCCAGCAGTTTAGAAGCGGGGGTCGGTGAGACCCAGTACTTC
CDR3 protein: CASSLEAGVGETQYF

D gene: .
clone size: .
J gene: TRBJ1-2
CDR3 length: 14
V gene: TRBV4-1
CDR3 DNA: TGCGCCAGCAGCCAAGAGTCCGGGACCTATGGCTACACCTTC
CDR3 protein: CASSQESGTYGYTF

D gene: TRBD1
clone size: .
J gene: TRBJ1-2
CDR3 length: 16
V gene: TRBV24-1
CDR3 DNA: TGTGCCAGCAGTCCCTCCGGGGGCAGGGGGTACTATGGCTACACCTTC
CDR3 protein: CASSPSGGRGYYGYTF

D gene: TRBD2
clone size: .
J gene: TRBJ2-7
CDR3 length: 10
V gene: TRBV10-3
CDR3 DNA: TGTGCAGATAGGGAGGGCGAGCAGTACTTC
CDR3 protein: CADREGEQYF